This TCR beta chain was observed in a study of blood T cell repertoires in COVID-19. Sequenced by immunoSEQ multiplex PCR; TCRdb stores in-frame clones only, minus some. The table includes 120,000 or so clones, roughly four fifths detected once. Looked up from germline, CDR1 is LNHNV and CDR2 is YYDKDF (reference sequence). The CDR3 is 17 residues long. The V and J ends lost 2 bases and 4 bases respectively, with 21 bases between them. The chain links TRBV15 to TRBJ2-7; D possibly corresponds to TRBD2 (6 bases). Sequenced sample: peripheral blood. This receptor was taken from a man between 60 and 75 years old with acute or convalescent COVID-19. CDR3 sequence (DNA): TGTGCCACCAGCAGACCCAGCCCCTCCGGTGGGAGGTACGAGCAGTACTTC. Its translation is CATSRPSPSGGRYEQYF.